This T cell receptor beta chain was identified in a study of T cells after yellow fever vaccination. MiXCR, run by TCRdb on the 5' RACE reads, gives a single entry per CDR3 protein. The sample lists roughly 32,000 distinct CDR3 sequences; about 6.6% were seen once. Germline CDR1 SGHVS, CDR2 FQNEAQ. The CDR3 has 13 residues. This clonotype was detected ten times or more. One end of the junction fails to match germline, which may point to a read error. The material was PBMCs, either bulk or a sorted T-cell subset (CD4+, CD8+, memory, or dextramer-sorted; not recorded which), obtained on the day of the first yellow fever vaccination. This TCR came from a man aged 18 to 30 who received the YFV17D yellow fever vaccine. The V call is TRBV7-8, the J call TRBJ2-1, with D maybe TRBD1 (5 bases). In nucleotides, the CDR3 is TGTGCCAGCAGCCTTGACGGGCGGCCTCCCAGGGTCTTC. Its translation is CASSLDGRPPRVF.